Below, one T cell receptor beta chain is given with its context. This table comes from immunoSEQ multiplex PCR, and its TCRdb copy is limited to in-frame clones, with some not included. Altogether under 650,000 clones are present, 95% to 97% being singletons, with the ten largest covering 0.06%. The CDR3 runs 15 residues. CDR1 and CDR2 (germline): LNHDA, SQIVND (reference sequence). After removal of 4 bases from V and 0 bases from J, the junction contained 5 bases not matched to a gene. This specimen belongs to a study of shared clonotypes between healthy human individuals. The chain carries TRBV19 and TRBJ1-1, with 7 positions matching TRBD1. This TCR came from a woman aged 30 to 39 in good health. The sample comprised naive CD4+ T cells sorted from blood. The sample's subset: CD45RA+ positively selected. The CDR3 DNA reads as TGTGCCAGTAGTACCGGACAGGACATGAACACTGAAGCTTTCTTT. Its translation: CASSTGQDMNTEAFF. Full variable domain (rest looked up from reference TRBV19 and TRBJ1-1): DGGITQSPKYLFRKEGQNVTLSCEQNLNHDAMYWYRQDPGQGLRLIYYSQIVNDFQKGDIAEGYSVSREKKESFPLTVTSAQKNPTAFYLCASSTGQDMNTEAFFGQGTRLTVV.